This T cell receptor (beta chain) was identified during a study of PD-1 blockade in classical Hodgkin lymphoma. The germline gives CDR1 SGHTA, CDR2 FQGNSA. CDR3 length: 16 amino acids. Trimming cost V 5 bases and J 4 bases, with 15 bases left between them. Generated by immunoSEQ multiplex PCR, the TCRdb table keeps only in-frame clones and is missing some. The data contain some 16,000 clones, about 86% of them singletons. As to time point: newly diagnosed, previously untreated cHL patient sample. Negative magnetic selection isolated CD4+ T cells from thawed PBMCs. PBMCs from patients with newly diagnosed, untreated classical Hodgkin lymphoma served as a comparison group for the relapsed/refractory trial patients.

The clonotype was recovered from a human donor with classical Hodgkin lymphoma. The specimen sequenced was CD4+ T cells from blood. V and J are TRBV7-2 and TRBJ2-6; possibly TRBD1 or TRBD2 for D (5 bases each). Here the CDR3 reads CASSPGLGAGANVLTF. The CDR3 region has the DNA TGTGCCAGCAGCCCCGGGCTCGGGGCCGGGGCCAACGTCCTGACTTTC.